This TCR beta chain was documented in a study of blood T cell repertoires in COVID-19. Study-level information: PBMCs, B-cell-depleted T cells, or T cells provided the cDNA or gDNA that made up the material.

The CDR3 extends over 16 amino acids. V gave up 5 bases and J gave up 7 bases; unmatched junction bases: 14. Germline CDR1 SEHNR, CDR2 FQNEAQ (reference sequence). The method was immunoSEQ multiplex PCR; TCRdb's version includes in-frame clones alone and lacks a portion of them. Among about 90,000 clones listed, approximately 80% were seen once. The genes are TRBV7-9 and TRBJ2-1; 7 positions agree with TRBD1. This TCR derives from a woman aged 70 to 79 with acute or convalescent COVID-19. Sample: peripheral blood. This CDR3 reads CASSPLGGGQVNEQFF. The CDR3 DNA reads TGTGCCAGCAGCCCGTTAGGGGGTGGACAGGTAAATGAGCAGTTCTTC.